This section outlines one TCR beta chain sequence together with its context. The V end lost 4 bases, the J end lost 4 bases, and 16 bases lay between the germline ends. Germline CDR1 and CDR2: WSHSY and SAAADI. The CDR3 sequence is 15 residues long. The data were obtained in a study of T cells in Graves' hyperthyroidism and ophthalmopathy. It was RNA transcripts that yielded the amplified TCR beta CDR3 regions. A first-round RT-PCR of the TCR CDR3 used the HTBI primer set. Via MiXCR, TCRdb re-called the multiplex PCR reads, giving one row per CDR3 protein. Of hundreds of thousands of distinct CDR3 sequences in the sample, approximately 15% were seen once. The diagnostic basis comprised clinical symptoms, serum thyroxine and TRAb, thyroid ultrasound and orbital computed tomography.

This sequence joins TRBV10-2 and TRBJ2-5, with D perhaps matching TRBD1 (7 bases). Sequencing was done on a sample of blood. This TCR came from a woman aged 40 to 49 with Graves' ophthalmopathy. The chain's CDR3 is CASSVTQGGSETQYF. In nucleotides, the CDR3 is TGCGCCAGCAGTGTTACGCAGGGGGGATCAGAGACCCAGTACTTC.